This is a list of T cell receptor beta chains from one sample in a study of tumor-infiltrating lymphocytes in oesophageal squamous cell carcinoma. Using its own MiXCR run on the PCR reads, TCRdb lists one record per CDR3 protein. The data hold nearly 20,000 distinct CDR3 sequences, with 40% observed a single time. Material: blood. The receptors come from a male donor with esophageal squamous cell carcinoma. Both conserved end residues are part of each CDR3. Fields, in order: clone size, J gene, V gene, CDR3 protein. Clone size is stated in some rows and not others, as once, few, many or a class when expanded.

>.|TRBJ2-1|TRBV6-1
CASSSRDEQFF
>.|TRBJ2-5|TRBV20-1
CSAGLAGEETQYF
>.|TRBJ1-6|TRBV6-2/TRBV6-3
CAGSYAYRGDEQFF
>.|TRBJ2-7|TRBV7-3
CASSRLTGLAGGNEQYF
>once|TRBJ2-1|TRBV7-2
CASSLVSSYNEQFF
>few|TRBJ2-7|TRBV7-2
CASSLQDGLYEQYF
>.|TRBJ2-7|TRBV20-1
CSARTGEAAASYEQYF
>.|TRBJ2-6|TRBV7-3
CASSFDWDSESSGANVLTF
>many|TRBJ1-1|TRBV5-8
CASSSGTVMNTEAFF
>many|TRBJ1-1|TRBV18
CASSPQGARAEAFF
>many|TRBJ2-5|TRBV11-2
CASSLGSSDNEQYF
>many|TRBJ2-2|TRBV13
CASSAREREGPGELFF
>many|TRBJ2-4|TRBV5-1
CASTGDNKNIQYF
>many|TRBJ1-1|TRBV27
CASTMRLNTEAFF
>.|TRBJ1-1|TRBV6-6
CASSSQTGGGNTEAFF
>.|.|TRBV10-3
CAIKMREDMSSNEQFF
>many|TRBJ1-6|TRBV7-9
CASTQGRGRSPLHF
>many|TRBJ1-3|TRBV11-2
CASSLAGSGNTIYF
>many|TRBJ2-2|TRBV5-1
CASSFNGGSGELFF
>.|.|TRBV7-2
CASSHRGGQATYEQYF
>many|TRBJ2-3|TRBV2
CASSLVVTDTQYF
>.|.|TRBV10-2
CASSESNSETEQFF
>many|TRBJ2-2|TRBV5-1
CASSPDGIANTGELFF
>medium-sized|TRBJ2-3|TRBV7-9
CASSAGWGTDTQYF
>few|TRBJ2-1|TRBV7-3
CASSLTSGANNEQFF
>few|TRBJ2-1|TRBV7-9
CASSSGQGDYNEQFF
>.|.|TRBV23-1
CASSQGGTGRVGGYTF
>.|TRBJ2-1|TRBV7-2
CASSFMTSGINEQFF
>.|TRBJ1-3|TRBV7-4
CASSFPRQGIRGNTIYF
>once|.|TRBV7-2
CASSLNQGEQFF
>.|TRBJ1-1|TRBV7-8
CASSLGNLNTEAFF
>many|TRBJ2-5|TRBV18
CASSPQASGQETQYF
>.|.|TRBV7-2
CASSLRHEQYF